This entry lists 14 T cell receptor beta chains sequenced from one sample in a study of cytomegalovirus exposure and HLA in healthy donors (dated by TCRdb to 2017 to 2019). Libraries were constructed by the immunoSEQ multiplex PCR assay. The multiplex PCR relied on a mix of 60 forward primers for TCR Vbeta segments and 13 reverse primers for TCR Jbeta segments. Not all clones reach the TCRdb copy of this immuneACCESS table, which keeps in-frame sequences only. Checked studies attribute under half of the gap to unresolved V genes and leave the rest unexplained. In all, the sample holds roughly 190,000 clones, and 60% to 85% of those were seen once. 1.5% of the sample rests with the top ten. Sequencing was carried out using PBMCs. The source is a girl between 5 and 17 years old in good health and CMV-seropositive.

The chain uses TRBV12-1 and TRBJ2-7; the table names TRBD2, a call not compared with the DNA. TRBV12-1 has pseudogene status. The CDR3 is 13 residues long. Written as DNA, the CDR3 is TGTGCCAGACCGCGGGGGGGAACCTACGAGCAGTACTTC. Residues: CARPRGGTYEQYF.

The rearrangement links TRBV2 to TRBJ2-1; the match to TRBD2 covers 9 bases. The CDR3 contains 15 residues. CDR1 and CDR2 from the germline V gene are SNHLY and FYNNEI. Unmatched junction bases numbered 9, after V lost 4 bases and J lost 8 bases. The CDR3, as DNA: TGTGCCAGCAGTGGACTAGCGGCGACAAGAGATGAGCAGTTCTTC. Translating gives CASSGLAATRDEQFF. Full variable domain (remainder filled in from reference TRBV2 and TRBJ2-1): EPEVTQTPSHQVTQMGQEVILRCVPISNHLYFYWYRQILGQKVEFLVSFYNNEISEKSEIFDDQFSVERPDGSNFTLKIRSTKLEDSAMYFCASSGLAATRDEQFFGPGTRLTVL.

This chain joins TRBV7-8 and TRBJ2-5; a weak D match, TRBD2 (5 bases). V was cut by 3 bases and J by 4 bases, with 6 bases left in between. The CDR3 has 12 amino acids. CDR1 is SGHVS, CDR2 FQNEAQ, per germline. CDR3 DNA: TGTGCCAGCAGCTTGGAGGTAGAGACCCAGTACTTC. Its protein product is CASSLEVETQYF.

This clone has only one observation. The chain has TRBV4-2 and TRBJ1-4, with D tentatively TRBD1 (6 bases). CDR1 and CDR2 (germline): LGHNA, YNFKEQ. Trimming pared 0 bases from V and 2 bases from J, leaving 13 bases between. This CDR3 is 17 amino acids long. The DNA for the CDR3 is TGTGCCAGCAGCCAAGACCCAGGGGCATCGACTAATGAAAAACTGTTTTTT. Its translation is CASSQDPGASTNEKLFF.

The chain is built from TRBV18 and TRBJ1-4, with TRBD1 matching 8 bases. Trimming removed 2 bases from V and 7 bases from J; junction bases left unmatched: 9. Germline lookup yields CDR1 KGHSH and CDR2 LQKENI. The CDR3 sequence is 16 residues long. The CDR3 sequence: CASSPRAAGGREKLFF. In DNA form, the CDR3 reads TGTGCCAGCTCACCAAGGGCAGCAGGGGGCCGTGAAAAACTGTTTTTT. The full variable domain, with the rest looked up from reference TRBV18 and TRBJ1-4, is NAGVMQNPRHLVRRRGQEARLRCSPMKGHSHVYWYRQLPEEGLKFMVYLQKENIIDESGMPKERFSAEFPKEGPSILRIQQVVRGDSAAYFCASSPRAAGGREKLFFGSGTQLSVL.

The chain employs TRBV7-2 and TRBJ2-7, with D possibly matching TRBD1 (6 bases). The V gene's germline CDR1 is SGHTA and CDR2 FQGNSA. CDR3 length equals 14 residues. V was clipped by 5 bases and J by 6 bases, with 17 bases between them. CDR3 loop: CASSPLRGLGEQYF. CDR3 nucleotides: TGTGCCAGCAGCCCCCTCAGGGGTCTTGGCGAGCAGTACTTC.

This clone appeared a single time. The chain is built from TRBV19 and TRBJ2-2; 9 bases agree with TRBD1. The CDR3 has 17 residues. The germline V gene has CDR1 LNHDA and CDR2 SQIVND (reference sequence). After removal of 6 bases from V and 9 bases from J, the junction contained 17 bases not matched to a gene. CDR3 in DNA: TGTGCCAGTAGCTTCCTCGGGACAGGGATGGATGGAAGGGAGCTGTTTTTT. It yields the protein CASSFLGTGMDGRELFF. The whole variable domain, filled in from reference TRBV19 and TRBJ2-2, reads DGGITQSPKYLFRKEGQNVTLSCEQNLNHDAMYWYRQDPGQGLRLIYYSQIVNDFQKGDIAEGYSVSREKKESFPLTVTSAQKNPTAFYLCASSFLGTGMDGRELFFGEGSRLTVL.

This clone was counted between two and nine times. V gene TRBV5-4 combines with J gene TRBJ1-2; D is ambiguous. The germline CDR1 and CDR2 sequences are SGHNT and YYREEE (reference sequence). The CDR3 extends over 12 amino acids. Deletions cut 1 base from V and 7 bases from J, with 8 bases between. The CDR3 reads CASSLLYSGYTF. CDR3 nucleotide sequence: TGTGCCAGCAGCTTGCTTTACTCTGGCTACACCTTC.

This rearrangement joins TRBV9 to TRBJ2-1; unclear D gene. Trimming cost V 4 bases and J 3 bases, with 11 bases left between them. The germline V gene encodes CDR1 SGDLS and CDR2 YYNGEE. This CDR3 spans 14 amino acids. Written as DNA, the CDR3 is TGTGCCAGCAGCTCCCTAGGAAGCTACAATGAGCAGTTCTTC. Its protein is CASSSLGSYNEQFF.

The V call is TRBV7-9, the J call TRBJ2-5; D might be TRBD2 (5 bases). Germline CDR1 SEHNR, CDR2 FQNEAQ (reference sequence). The ends were cut back, 6 bases at V and 1 base at J, with 18 bases in the middle. The length of the CDR3 is 16 residues. The CDR3 region is CASRHWGDTIQETQYF. CDR3 nucleotide sequence: TGTGCCAGCAGGCACTGGGGAGATACCATCCAAGAGACCCAGTACTTC.

The V and J genes are TRBV5-6 and TRBJ1-4; possible D gene TRBD1, 5 bases. Per germline, CDR1 SGHDT and CDR2 YYEEEE. The CDR3 sequence is 15 residues long. The V end was cut by 4 bases, the J end by 4 bases, with 14 bases between. The CDR3 region has the DNA TGTGCCAGCAGCCCAGTCGGGGGGGGTAATGAAAAACTGTTTTTT. Its translation is CASSPVGGGNEKLFF.

This clone was observed once. This rearrangement joins TRBV25-1 to TRBJ2-5; D may be TRBD2 (5 bases). CDR1 and CDR2 from the germline V gene are MGHDK and SYGVNS. The CDR3 covers 14 residues. V lost 7 bases to trimming and J lost 5 bases, with 17 bases between them. The CDR3, as DNA: TGTGCCAGCATTGGTGTCCCGCCGGGGGAGACCCAGTACTTC. Translating it yields CASIGVPPGETQYF.

V gene TRBV4-1 combines with J gene TRBJ1-1; D perhaps matches TRBD1 (6 bases). The CDR3 sequence is 18 residues long. CDR1 and CDR2 from the germline V gene are MGHRA and YSYEKL. V lost 1 base and J 0 bases, leaving 18 bases between the germline ends. The CDR3 nucleotides read TGCGCCAGCAGCCAAGGGAGTTCAGGGGTGAGGATGAACACTGAAGCTTTCTTT. It encodes CASSQGSSGVRMNTEAFF.

This clone was detected only a few times. The chain couples TRBV6-1 to TRBJ2-7; 14 bases match TRBD2. Trimming cost V 6 bases and J 4 bases; bases outside gene matches: 5. Germline V CDR1 and CDR2: MNHNS, SASEGT. The CDR3 consists of 15 residues. The CDR3, as DNA: TGTGCCAGCAGCGGGACTAGCGGGGGATCATACGAGCAGTACTTC. Amino acids: CASSGTSGGSYEQYF.